The 2 T cell receptor beta chains below all came from one sample that was sequenced in a study of cytomegalovirus exposure and HLA in healthy donors. The PCR had 60 Vbeta and 13 Jbeta primers. Measured with immunoSEQ multiplex PCR; TCRdb has only the in-frame clones, and not every one. Here the sample spans under 150,000 clones, around 85% being singletons. The sequencing sample was made of PBMCs. Every receptor here comes from a boy younger than 18 in good health and CMV-seronegative.

V is TRBV5-5 and J is TRBJ2-1; perhaps TRBD2 as D (5 bases). The CDR3 loop spans 12 amino acids. The V gene lost 0 bases and the J gene lost 10 bases, with 8 bases spanning the gap. Germline V CDR1 and CDR2: SGHKS, YYEKEE (reference sequence). This chain's CDR3 is CASSLGGGEQFF. The CDR3 DNA reads as TGTGCCAGCAGCTTGGGCGGAGGCGAGCAGTTCTTC.

The chain combines TRBV10-3 with TRBJ2-7, with 11 bases matching TRBD1. The CDR3 sequence is 15 residues long. The ends lost 3 bases at V and 4 bases at J; junction bases unmatched: 5. The germline gives CDR1 ENHRY, CDR2 SYGVKD. This CDR3 reads CAISDADRGRYEQYF. The CDR3 nucleotides are TGTGCCATCAGTGATGCGGACAGGGGGCGATACGAGCAGTACTTC.